This T cell receptor beta chain was obtained from a study of T-cell memory formation after mild COVID-19 (TCRdb year 2021). With respect to the entire study: Most TCR sequence clusters were specific to one of the two donors. In a couple of donors, T-cell clones that expanded and contracted after mild COVID-19 were tracked by sequencing TCRalpha and TCRbeta repertoires over time. The cohort comprised two young, previously healthy adult volunteers, one female and one male.

This clonotype appeared a few times. Its antigen remains undetermined. No base qualities exist here, and no much larger clone lies one base off it. The CDR3 numbers 17 residues from cysteine through phenylalanine. Only the CDR3 region is kept as DNA, spanning 51 bases read in frame from base 1. The CDR1 and CDR2 encoded by the germline V gene are SGHRS and YFSETQ. For this chain, trimming is 0 bases at the V end and 4 bases at the J end, and the number of junction bases without a gene match is 9. Data came from an Illumina NovaSeq 6000. TCRalpha and TCRbeta cDNA libraries were built by 5'RACE with constant-segment primers, adding sample barcodes and unique molecular identifiers. RNA was extracted from every sample with Trizol reagent. The libraries were amplified in two PCR steps, and the second step added a second sample barcode and Illumina TruSeq adapters. Sequencing of the libraries was done on an Illumina NovaSeq, producing 2 x 150 bp paired-end reads. From the authors' description of their analysis: With migec v1.2.7, reads were demultiplexed and then collapsed into UMI-guided consensus sequences. Using mixcr v2.1.11, UMI consensuses were aligned to TRA and TRB V and J templates and then assembled into clonotypes. Clonotypes were classified as expanded or contracted when called significant by both edgeR and NoisET, with noise models trained on biological replicates. For edgeR calls, a false discovery rate-adjusted p below 0.01 and a log2 fold-change threshold of 1 were applied. As an exploratory analysis of dynamics, max-normalized trajectories of the 1000 most abundant clonotypes were examined with PCA combined with hierarchical clustering. Each responding clone was given a CD4 or CD8 phenotype based on the CD4+ and CD8+ repertoires, which had been sequenced separately. TCRdb reprocessing: public reads trimmed at Q25 with fastp, clones called with MiXCR, in-frame beta chains kept. Each entry merges the rows of one CDR3 protein and shows their most common DNA and genes. It is TCRdb's table, rather than the study itself, that gives the V and J calls and clone size. The sample yields 430,000 or so distinct CDR3 sequences; around a quarter were counted once. The leading ten clones occupy roughly an eighth of the sample.

What the study reported, not specific to this receptor: From day 15 to 85, contracting clones showed balanced CD4/CD8 phenotypes, whereas a second wave of clones that expanded from day 15 to 37 leaned towards CD4+. Contracting CD4+ clones were found mainly in CM and EM memory subsets, while CD8+ clones were enriched in EMRA. Only a couple of mild cases were covered in the study, and larger cohorts including severe cases with pre-infection samples were considered necessary. SARS-CoV-2 specificity was not confirmed for the second-wave clones peaking on day 37. Some responding clones were found in pre-infection memory, which suggests that pre-existing cross-reactive memory T cells took part in the SARS-CoV-2 response.

Ficoll-Paque density gradient centrifugation was the method used to isolate PBMCs. Sequenced input: PBMCs or a T cell subset sorted from them (not recorded which). This receptor was obtained from an adult woman who had mild COVID-19 (a few samples of this study predate the infection). The sample titles of this study are shuffled in the database, so cell type and time point are left out; the donor was told from shared clones. This chain is built from TRBV5-1 and TRBJ1-1, and TRBD1 aligns with 10 junction nucleotides. The CDR3 in this case is CASSLGAGQGMGTEAFF. The sequenced DNA: TGCGCCAGCAGCTTGGGTGCGGGACAGGGGATGGGCACTGAAGCTTTCTTT.